These T cell receptor beta chains were read from a single sample in a study of cytomegalovirus exposure and HLA in healthy donors. Some clones are missing from TCRdb's copy, which holds only in-frame ones; the method was immunoSEQ multiplex PCR. The data contain nearly 300,000 clones, around 86% of them singletons. What was sequenced was PBMCs. All receptors come from a man aged 35-49 years in good health and CMV-seropositive. Each CDR3 is given with its conserved first and last residue. A D gene is named only where the DNA matches it firmly. Not all rows give a size; the values are once, few, many and, for expanded clones, a class.

clone size: -
J gene: TRBJ2-1
V gene: TRBV5-1
D gene: TRBD2
CDR3 DNA: TGCGCCAGCAGCCGGGGGGGAGCCGGGACTAGCGGGATTAGCTCCTACAATGAGCAGTTCTTC
CDR3 protein: CASSRGGAGTSGISSYNEQFF

clone size: -
J gene: TRBJ1-2
V gene: TRBV19
D gene: -
CDR3 DNA: TGTGCCAGTAGTATAGCACAGCTCTATGGCTACACCTTC
CDR3 protein: CASSIAQLYGYTF

clone size: -
J gene: TRBJ2-1
V gene: TRBV29-1
D gene: TRBD2
CDR3 DNA: TGCAGCGTTGAAGATGAGGGCGGGGGCTACAATGAGCAGTTCTTC
CDR3 protein: CSVEDEGGGYNEQFF

clone size: -
J gene: TRBJ2-5
V gene: TRBV18
D gene: TRBD2
CDR3 DNA: TGTGCCAGCTCACCTCCTAGCGGCCAAGAGACCCAGTACTTC
CDR3 protein: CASSPPSGQETQYF

clone size: -
J gene: TRBJ1-1
V gene: TRBV28
D gene: -
CDR3 DNA: TGTGCCAGCTCCCTTACAGGGAGGGTAGTCACTGAAGCTTTCTTT
CDR3 protein: CASSLTGRVVTEAFF

clone size: few
J gene: TRBJ1-3
V gene: TRBV5-1
D gene: TRBD1
CDR3 DNA: TGCGCCAGCAGTCAGGGGACAGGGAACGGAAACACCATATATTTT
CDR3 protein: CASSQGTGNGNTIYF

clone size: -
J gene: TRBJ2-7
V gene: TRBV7-2
D gene: TRBD2
CDR3 DNA: TGTGCCAGCAGCTCCACTAGCGGTTCCTACGAGCAGTACTTC
CDR3 protein: CASSSTSGSYEQYF

clone size: -
J gene: TRBJ2-7
V gene: TRBV15
D gene: TRBD2
CDR3 DNA: TGTGCCACCAGCCCAGGACTAGCGGGAGGGCCGTACTCCTACGAGCAGTACTTC
CDR3 protein: CATSPGLAGGPYSYEQYF

clone size: -
J gene: TRBJ2-1
V gene: TRBV18
D gene: TRBD2
CDR3 DNA: TGTGCCAGCTCGCCCCCGGGACTAGCGGTGTACAATGAGCAGTTCTTC
CDR3 protein: CASSPPGLAVYNEQFF

clone size: -
J gene: TRBJ2-7
V gene: TRBV27
D gene: TRBD2
CDR3 DNA: TGTGCCAGCAGTTTCCTCCTAGCGGACCGGGGCGAGCAGTACTTC
CDR3 protein: CASSFLLADRGEQYF

clone size: -
J gene: TRBJ2-7
V gene: TRBV15
D gene: -
CDR3 DNA: TGTGCCACCAGCAGAGACAGGGAGGATCGCGAGCAGTACTTC
CDR3 protein: CATSRDREDREQYF

clone size: -
J gene: TRBJ2-5
V gene: TRBV5-6
D gene: -
CDR3 DNA: TGTGCCAGCAGCTTTATCAGCCAAGGGGGAGAGACCCAGTACTTC
CDR3 protein: CASSFISQGGETQYF

clone size: -
J gene: TRBJ2-1
V gene: TRBV12-5
D gene: TRBD1
CDR3 DNA: TGTGCTAGTGGTTTGGTACGGGCAGGGGGATTGGATGAGCAGTTCTTC
CDR3 protein: CASGLVRAGGLDEQFF

clone size: -
J gene: TRBJ1-4
V gene: TRBV6-5
D gene: -
CDR3 DNA: TGTGCCAGCAGTTTCTCACAGAGCACTAATGAAAAACTGTTTTTT
CDR3 protein: CASSFSQSTNEKLFF

clone size: -
J gene: TRBJ2-5
V gene: TRBV28
D gene: -
CDR3 DNA: TGTGCCAGCAGTTTCGGCGGGACTTATGGTCAAGAGACCCAGTACTTC
CDR3 protein: CASSFGGTYGQETQYF

clone size: -
J gene: TRBJ1-1
V gene: TRBV6-5
D gene: -
CDR3 DNA: TGTGCCAGCAGTTACGAACAGATGAACACTGAAGCTTTCTTT
CDR3 protein: CASSYEQMNTEAFF

clone size: -
J gene: TRBJ2-2
V gene: TRBV7-9
D gene: -
CDR3 DNA: TGTGCCAGCAGCCCGACAGGTTTAGGCGGGGAGCTGTTTTTT
CDR3 protein: CASSPTGLGGELFF

clone size: -
J gene: TRBJ1-5
V gene: TRBV2
D gene: TRBD1
CDR3 DNA: TGTGCCAGCAGAGGGACAGGGTCGCGCAATCAGCCCCAGCATTTT
CDR3 protein: CASRGTGSRNQPQHF

clone size: -
J gene: TRBJ2-5
V gene: TRBV27
D gene: -
CDR3 DNA: TGTGCCAGCAAAACAGGGACATTAGGTTTCCAAGAGACCCAGTACTTC
CDR3 protein: CASKTGTLGFQETQYF

clone size: -
J gene: TRBJ1-2
V gene: TRBV6-5
D gene: TRBD1
CDR3 DNA: TGTGCCAGCAGTTACACCCTGACAGGGTTCTATGGCTACACCTTC
CDR3 protein: CASSYTLTGFYGYTF

clone size: once
J gene: TRBJ2-5
V gene: TRBV9
D gene: -
CDR3 DNA: TGTGCCAGCACCCGGGGAGCGGCACAAGAGACCCAGTACTTC
CDR3 protein: CASTRGAAQETQYF